Given below is one TCR beta chain in context. Germline CDR1 SGDLS, CDR2 YYNGEE. V dropped 3 bases and J dropped 3; count of bases not matched to a gene: 5. The CDR3 loop spans 15 amino acids. This entry is derived from a study of long-term antiretroviral therapy in people with HIV. They ran version v3.0 of the immunoSEQ assay at survey level. Sequencing used immunoSEQ multiplex PCR; TCRdb keeps in-frame clones, though not all of them. The sample lists about 38,000 clones; around 75% were seen once. This specimen was unsorted PBMCs, taken 1.5 years after starting antiretroviral therapy. This sequence was found in a man between 18 and 35 years old with HIV. The V gene is TRBV9, the J gene TRBJ2-1; TRBD2 matches 8 bases. The CDR3 region has the DNA TGTGCCAGCAGCGGCCCACTAGCGGTCTACAATGAGCAGTTCTTC. Protein: CASSGPLAVYNEQFF.